The 32 T cell receptor beta chains below come from one sample, sequenced in a study of blood T cell repertoires in COVID-19. Sequencing was performed with immunoSEQ multiplex PCR; in TCRdb, only in-frame clones are kept and a portion is missing. The sample has about 260,000 clones; about 83% are singletons. The sample taken for sequencing was PBMCs or T cells enriched from blood (not recorded which). The receptor set was obtained from a woman in her forties or fifties who had recovered from COVID-19.

This sequence joins TRBV5-1 and TRBJ1-2, with D possibly matching TRBD1 (6 bases). This CDR3 region has 13 residues. Germline CDR1 SGHRS, CDR2 YFSETQ. Deletions cut 2 bases from V and 4 bases from J, with 9 bases between. DNA of the CDR3: TGCGCCAGCAGCTTCGAAGGGGGCTATGGCTACACCTTC. This encodes CASSFEGGYGYTF.

The chain uses TRBV5-8 and TRBJ2-7; 12 bases match TRBD2. The CDR3 has 15 residues. After removal of 5 bases from V and 5 bases from J, the junction contained 8 bases not matched to a gene. Germline CDR1 reads SGHTS; CDR2 reads YDEGEE. CDR3 coding DNA: TGTGCCAGCAGTCGTAGACTAGCGGGAGAACACGAGCAGTACTTC. It is translated as CASSRRLAGEHEQYF.

The rearrangement uses TRBV7-2 and TRBJ1-6; D is uncertain. Germline V gene sequence: CDR1 SGHTA, CDR2 FQGNSA. V dropped 6 bases and J dropped 9 bases, with 9 bases sitting between them. This CDR3 has 12 residues. The CDR3 DNA reads as TGTGCCAGCAGGGCCGCAGGTTCACCCCTCCACTTT. Amino acid sequence: CASRAAGSPLHF. Using reference TRBV7-2 and TRBJ1-6 for the parts outside the CDR3, the full variable domain is GAGVSQSPSNKVTEKGKDVELRCDPISGHTALYWYRQSLGQGLEFLIYFQGNSAPDKSGLPSDRFSAERTGGSVSTLTIQRTQQEDSAVYLCASRAAGSPLHFGNGTRLTVT.

The table lists this clone with a few counts. V and J are TRBV29-1 and TRBJ1-1; TRBD1 matches 9 bases. This CDR3 contains 12 residues. CDR1 is SQVTM, CDR2 ANQGSEA, per germline. V lost 3 bases and J lost 4; bases outside the gene matches: 0. CDR3 DNA sequence: TGCAGCGTTGAGACAGGGGGCACTGAAGCTTTCTTT. It encodes CSVETGGTEAFF.

This chain uses TRBV4-2 with TRBJ2-5, with TRBD2 identical over 9 bases. Germline CDR1 LGHNA, CDR2 YNFKEQ. The CDR3 runs 16 residues. J was trimmed by 3 bases and V by 0 bases; bases with no gene match: 5. In DNA, the CDR3 is TGTGCCAGCAGCCAAGATAGCGGGAGTAAGGAAGAGACCCAGTACTTC. Protein sequence: CASSQDSGSKEETQYF.

DNA for the CDR3: TGTGCCAGCAGCTTGTTGGGGCGAGCCAATGAGCAGTTCTTC. Residues: CASSLLGRANEQFF. This rearrangement joins TRBV5-4 to TRBJ2-1; D might be TRBD1 (5 bases). Germline V gene sequence: CDR1 SGHNT, CDR2 YYREEE (reference sequence). The V and J ends lost 1 base and 6 bases respectively, with 11 bases between them. The CDR3 spans 14 residues.

This sequence joins TRBV6-5 and TRBJ2-3; TRBD2 agrees at 15 bases. This CDR3 is 15 amino acids long. Germline CDR1 MNHEY, CDR2 SVGAGI. The V and J ends lost 6 bases and 9 bases, in that order; junction bases with no gene match: 7. This CDR3 reads CASRGGTSGRRTQYF. The CDR3 nucleotides read TGTGCCAGCAGGGGCGGGACTAGCGGGAGGCGGACGCAGTATTTT.

To note about this clone: The junction does not match germline at one end; this may be a read error. The genes are TRBV7-7 and TRBJ2-5, with 8 bases fitting TRBD2. CDR3 size: 17 residues. Germline CDR1 and CDR2: SSHAT and FNYEAQ (reference sequence). CDR3 loop: CASSLAGSSALQETQYF. In DNA, the CDR3 is TGTGCTAGCAGCTTAGCGGGGTCTAGCGCACTCCAAGAGACCCAGTACTTC.

The chain carries TRBV19 and TRBJ1-5; D not certain. Germline CDR1 LNHDA, CDR2 SQIVND (reference sequence). The CDR3 loop spans 12 amino acids. The chain's CDR3 is CVTGPLRGPQHF. CDR3 in DNA: TGTGTTACGGGTCCGCTCCGGGGGCCCCAGCATTTT.

This clone has only one observation. The V call is TRBV7-3, the J call TRBJ2-1, with D possibly TRBD1 on 5 matching bases. Per germline, CDR1 SGHTA and CDR2 FQGTGA. Trimming removed 3 bases from V and 5 bases from J, with 8 bases in between. The length of the CDR3 is 13 residues. CDR3 loop: CASSFGANNEQFF. DNA of the CDR3: TGTGCCAGCAGCTTTGGGGCGAACAATGAGCAGTTCTTC.

The chain recombines TRBV18 with TRBJ1-1; D is unclear. The CDR3 is 16 residues long. Germline CDR1 reads KGHSH; CDR2 reads LQKENI. V lost 4 bases and J 5 bases, leaving 20 bases between the germline ends. As DNA, the CDR3 is TGTGCCAGCTCACGCCTAGAGGCAGCGCGAGGGACTGAAGCTTTCTTT. This translates into CASSRLEAARGTEAFF.

The chain couples TRBV5-4 to TRBJ1-4; 9 nucleotides match TRBD1. Trimming at V came to 2 bases and at J to 8 bases, leaving 7 bases not matched to a gene. Looked up from germline, CDR1 is SGHNT and CDR2 is YYREEE (reference sequence). The CDR3 has 15 residues. CDR3 bases: TGTGCCAGCAGCTTCGGACAGGGGCTGGGCGAAAAACTGTTTTTT. Translated: CASSFGQGLGEKLFF.

This clone was observed a handful of times. The J gene is TRBJ2-6, the V gene TRBV9; no clear D gene. Germline CDR1 is SGDLS and CDR2 is YYNGEE. This CDR3 contains 16 residues. Trimming pared 4 bases from V and 0 bases from J, leaving 11 bases between. As DNA, the CDR3 is TGTGCCAGCAGCCCCCACGTCGGCTCTGGGGCCAACGTCCTGACTTTC. This sequence encodes CASSPHVGSGANVLTF. The full variable domain, in which reference TRBV9 and TRBJ2-6 provide the parts outside the CDR3, is DSGVTQTPKHLITATGQRVTLRCSPRSGDLSVYWYQQSLDQGLQFLIQYYNGEERAKGNILERFSAQQFPDLHSELNLSSLELGDSALYFCASSPHVGSGANVLTFGAGSRLTVL.

The genes are TRBV28 and TRBJ1-6; D gene uncertain. Trimming left V 7 bases short and J 4 bases short, with 17 bases between. The length of the CDR3 is 16 residues. Germline V gene data show CDR1 as MDHEN and CDR2 as SYDVKM. CDR3 nucleotides: TGTGCCAGCACCACTCGACTGCCTCATTATAATTCACCCCTCCACTTT. This codes for CASTTRLPHYNSPLHF.

V is TRBV10-2 and J is TRBJ1-6; D call uncertain. Trimming cost V 4 bases and J 0 bases, with 7 bases left between them. The CDR3 covers 15 residues. The germline gives CDR1 WSHSY, CDR2 SAAADI. CDR3 residues: CASSAESSYNSPLHF. The CDR3 DNA reads as TGCGCCAGCAGTGCTGAGAGCTCCTATAATTCACCCCTCCACTTT.

The CDR3 sequence: CASSQGSDNEQFF. CDR3 bases: TGTGCCAGCAGCCAGGGATCTGACAATGAGCAGTTCTTC. V and J are TRBV11-2 and TRBJ2-1, with D perhaps matching TRBD1 (5 bases). Germline loops: CDR1 SGHAT, CDR2 FQNNGV. With 5 bases removed from V and 5 bases from J, the gap between germline ends came to 10 bases. The CDR3 is 13 residues long.

J is TRBJ2-7 and V is TRBV19; 9 bases are shared with TRBD2. The CDR3 loop spans 14 amino acids. Germline-derived CDR1 and CDR2 are LNHDA and SQIVND (reference sequence). Germline trimming cut 6 bases from V and 1 base from J; bases unmatched to any gene: 4. The CDR3 loop reads CASSPAGGSYEQYF. The CDR3 coding sequence is TGTGCCAGTAGCCCAGCGGGAGGTTCCTACGAGCAGTACTTC.

This clone has just one count. The chain couples TRBV9 to TRBJ2-7, with TRBD1 matching over 9 bases. Germline V gene lookup returns CDR1 SGDLS and CDR2 YYNGEE. CDR3 length: 14 amino acids. The V segment lost 1 base and the J segment 5 bases; nucleotides outside the gene matches: 4. The CDR3 loop is CASSVTQGAHEQYF. CDR3 nucleotides: TGTGCCAGCAGCGTAACACAGGGGGCCCACGAGCAGTACTTC.

This chain uses TRBV7-9 with TRBJ2-1; D gene ambiguous. V lost 3 bases and J lost 5, with 14 bases in between. The CDR3 runs 15 residues. Germline CDR1 reads SEHNR; CDR2 reads FQNEAQ (reference sequence). The CDR3 DNA follows: TGTGCCAGCAGCTTGCTCGAACAGACCAACAATGAGCAGTTCTTC. It translates to CASSLLEQTNNEQFF.

This clone was found a few times. The rearrangement uses TRBV18 and TRBJ2-3; no clear D. V was pared by 0 bases and J by 0 bases, with 10 bases between. The germline V gene encodes CDR1 KGHSH and CDR2 LQKENI. The CDR3 is made up of 16 amino acids. The CDR3 sequence: CASSPPQAGSTDTQYF. DNA of the CDR3: TGTGCCAGCTCACCACCGCAGGCAGGTAGCACAGATACGCAGTATTTT.

This rearrangement joins TRBV7-8 to TRBJ1-3; D might be TRBD1 (6 bases). The CDR3 is made up of 15 amino acids. V dropped 2 bases and J dropped 0 bases, with 8 bases sitting between them. The V gene's germline CDR1 is SGHVS and CDR2 FQNEAQ. CDR3 bases: TGTGCCAGCAGCTTAACAGGGAGCTCTGGAAACACCATATATTTT. This translates into CASSLTGSSGNTIYF.

The V and J genes are TRBV15 and TRBJ1-1; TRBD1 aligns across 10 bases. V gave up 6 bases and J gave up 1 base; unmatched junction bases: 5. Germline V gene data show CDR1 as LNHNV and CDR2 as YYDKDF (reference sequence). This CDR3 region has 15 residues. The CDR3 DNA sequence: TGTGCCACCAGGCGGACAGGGGGGACGAACACTGAAGCTTTCTTT. Translation: CATRRTGGTNTEAFF.

The gene calls are TRBV7-9 and TRBJ1-2; 8 bases line up with TRBD1. The CDR3 contains 15 residues. Germline CDR1 is SEHNR and CDR2 is FQNEAQ (reference sequence). V was clipped by 5 bases and J by 4 bases; unmatched bases: 9. This CDR3 reads CASSGGTGTSYGYTF. The CDR3 nucleotides read TGTGCCAGCAGCGGAGGGACAGGTACCTCCTATGGCTACACCTTC.

The J gene is TRBJ1-5, the V gene TRBV6-5, with no clear D. Trimming removed 0 bases from V and 2 bases from J, with 8 bases in between. Germline CDR1 reads MNHEY; CDR2 reads SVGAGI. This CDR3 contains 15 residues. The CDR3 spells CASSYSRTGNQPQHF. CDR3 in DNA: TGTGCCAGCAGTTACTCGCGAACGGGCAATCAGCCCCAGCATTTT.

The chain recombines TRBV4-3 with TRBJ1-2, with D possibly TRBD1 on 6 matching bases. The CDR3 has 16 amino acids. From germline, CDR1 is LGHNA and CDR2 YSLEER. V gave up 0 bases and J gave up 1 base, with 12 bases separating them. CDR3 nucleotides: TGCGCCAGCAGCCAAGATCTAGGACAGTATAACTATGGCTACACCTTC. This encodes CASSQDLGQYNYGYTF.

The rearrangement uses TRBV7-2 and TRBJ2-5; 8 bases align to TRBD2. The germline CDR1 and CDR2 sequences are SGHTA and FQGNSA. The CDR3 spans 16 residues. V trimming: 2 bases; J trimming: 2 bases; junction bases outside the gene matches: 7. CDR3 residues: CASSLSLAGAQETQYF. The CDR3, as DNA: TGTGCCAGCAGCTTAAGCCTAGCGGGTGCTCAAGAGACCCAGTACTTC.

V and J are TRBV4-3 and TRBJ2-7; 8 bases fit TRBD2. The germline V gene encodes CDR1 LGHNA and CDR2 YSLEER. This CDR3 is 14 amino acids long. Trimming cost V 1 base and J 4 bases; bases outside gene matches: 3. The CDR3 sequence: CASSQAGGGYEQYF. CDR3 sequence (DNA): TGCGCCAGCAGCCAAGCGGGAGGGGGGTACGAGCAGTACTTC.

The rearrangement uses TRBV18 and TRBJ2-5; TRBD2 matches 9 bases. Germline loops: CDR1 KGHSH, CDR2 LQKENI. This CDR3 is built from 15 residues. V shed 3 bases, J shed 4 bases, and the junction held 6 bases outside the gene matches. This chain's CDR3 is CASSPRGGAAETQYF. The CDR3 bases are TGTGCCAGCTCACCCCGCGGGGGGGCCGCAGAGACCCAGTACTTC. Complete variable domain (other parts from reference TRBV18 and TRBJ2-5): NAGVMQNPRHLVRRRGQEARLRCSPMKGHSHVYWYRQLPEEGLKFMVYLQKENIIDESGMPKERFSAEFPKEGPSILRIQQVVRGDSAAYFCASSPRGGAAETQYFGPGTRLLVL.

The V gene is TRBV5-1, the J gene TRBJ1-6; D is unclear. The germline CDR1 and CDR2 sequences are SGHRS and YFSETQ. With 0 bases removed from V and 8 bases from J, the gap between germline ends came to 12 bases. CDR3 length equals 15 residues. The CDR3: CASSLAGSIYSPLHF. As DNA, the CDR3 is TGCGCCAGCAGCTTGGCGGGGAGTATTTATTCACCCCTCCACTTT. The full variable domain, its missing parts supplied by reference TRBV5-1 and TRBJ1-6, is KAGVTQTPRYLIKTRGQQVTLSCSPISGHRSVSWYQQTPGQGLQFLFEYFSETQRNKGNFPGRFSGRQFSNSRSEMNVSTLELGDSALYLCASSLAGSIYSPLHFGNGTRLTVT.

The chain joins TRBV2 to TRBJ1-5, with 12 bases aligning to TRBD1. The CDR3 spans 15 residues. The germline CDR1 and CDR2 sequences are SNHLY and FYNNEI. Unmatched junction bases numbered 2, after V lost 8 bases and J lost 0 bases. In nucleotides, the CDR3 is TGTGCCAGCTCGGGACAGGGGGCTAGCAATCAGCCCCAGCATTTT. Translation: CASSGQGASNQPQHF.

The CDR3 region is CASALGGRTEAFF. In DNA, the CDR3 is TGCGCCAGCGCTTTGGGGGGGAGGACTGAAGCTTTCTTT. V is TRBV5-1 and J is TRBJ1-1, with D possibly matching TRBD1 (5 bases). This CDR3 is 13 amino acids long. Germline CDR1 is SGHRS and CDR2 is YFSETQ. V lost 7 bases to trimming and J lost 5 bases, with 15 bases between them.

The chain combines TRBV5-1 with TRBJ1-1; D gene unclear. CDR3 length: 14 residues. V dropped 0 bases and J dropped 5 bases, with 11 bases sitting between them. Germline V gives CDR1 SGHRS, CDR2 YFSETQ. CDR3 residues: CASSLAPARTEAFF. In nucleotides, the CDR3 is TGCGCCAGCAGCTTGGCTCCGGCGCGGACTGAAGCTTTCTTT.